Listed below are T cell receptor beta chains from one sample, sequenced in a study of OX40 agonist ivuxolimab in advanced cancers. Sequenced by immunoSEQ multiplex PCR; TCRdb stores in-frame clones only, minus some. The sample includes roughly 38,000 clones, around 82% of them seen just once. The material sequenced was CD4+ or CD8+ T cells sorted from blood, taken in a trial of the OX40 agonist ivuxolimab. The receptors shown here come from an adult with an advanced solid tumor such as melanoma, head and neck, liver or kidney cancer. CDR3s include the opening cysteine and the closing phenylalanine or tryptophan. The order of the fields is D gene, J gene, V gene, CDR3 protein. D genes are given only for firm matches.

d_gene: TRBD1
j_gene: TRBJ2-7
v_gene: TRBV6-5
CDR3aa: CASSFTGTGAYEQYF

d_gene: .
j_gene: TRBJ2-2
v_gene: TRBV10-1
CDR3aa: CASSGLMVGELFF

d_gene: TRBD2
j_gene: TRBJ2-3
v_gene: TRBV7-3
CDR3aa: CASSLYSSGGDTQYF

d_gene: TRBD1
j_gene: TRBJ1-1
v_gene: TRBV28
CDR3aa: CASTYLGTGEAFF

d_gene: .
j_gene: TRBJ2-2
v_gene: TRBV7-9
CDR3aa: CASSLRDTGELFF

d_gene: .
j_gene: TRBJ1-3
v_gene: TRBV5-1
CDR3aa: CASSLTGFGNTIYF

d_gene: .
j_gene: TRBJ1-1
v_gene: TRBV27
CDR3aa: CASSLKPDWLAFF

d_gene: TRBD2
j_gene: TRBJ2-5
v_gene: TRBV5-1
CDR3aa: CASTSASGARETQYF

d_gene: .
j_gene: TRBJ2-7
v_gene: TRBV5-6
CDR3aa: CASSSLMGSYEQYF

d_gene: TRBD1
j_gene: TRBJ1-3
v_gene: TRBV15
CDR3aa: CATSRDRGPYSGNTIYF

d_gene: .
j_gene: TRBJ1-1
v_gene: TRBV28
CDR3aa: CASSLLEFRAFF

d_gene: .
j_gene: TRBJ2-7
v_gene: TRBV15
CDR3aa: CATSGQYEYEQYF

d_gene: .
j_gene: TRBJ1-1
v_gene: TRBV6-6
CDR3aa: CASSYPDKKYTEAFF

d_gene: .
j_gene: TRBJ1-3
v_gene: TRBV5-6
CDR3aa: CASGTLGKGRAGNTIYF

d_gene: .
j_gene: .
v_gene: TRBV6-5
CDR3aa: CASSLPGHPYEQYF

d_gene: .
j_gene: TRBJ2-7
v_gene: TRBV28
CDR3aa: CASSRPGGISLYF

d_gene: TRBD1
j_gene: TRBJ1-2
v_gene: TRBV6-6
CDR3aa: CASSKPQGQGYGYTF

d_gene: .
j_gene: TRBJ2-3
v_gene: TRBV2
CDR3aa: CASSGQWTTDTQYF

d_gene: .
j_gene: TRBJ1-5
v_gene: TRBV5-1
CDR3aa: CASSLGVNSNQPQHF

d_gene: TRBD2
j_gene: TRBJ2-7
v_gene: TRBV6-5
CDR3aa: CASRGVGAGSYEQYF

d_gene: TRBD1
j_gene: TRBJ2-1
v_gene: TRBV19
CDR3aa: CASSSGTGYTEQFF

d_gene: .
j_gene: TRBJ2-5
v_gene: TRBV9
CDR3aa: CASSVSLQETQYF

d_gene: .
j_gene: TRBJ1-3
v_gene: TRBV28
CDR3aa: CASSASPGNTIYF

d_gene: .
j_gene: TRBJ1-5
v_gene: TRBV7-9
CDR3aa: CASQGQTNQPQHF

d_gene: TRBD1
j_gene: TRBJ1-1
v_gene: TRBV7-9
CDR3aa: CASSQTGGKTEAFF

d_gene: .
j_gene: TRBJ1-3
v_gene: TRBV28
CDR3aa: CASSSRPPTTSGNTIYF